Listed below are T cell receptor beta chains from one sample, sequenced in a study of cytomegalovirus exposure and HLA in healthy donors. TCRdb keeps only in-frame clones here, not all; method: immunoSEQ multiplex PCR. The profile shows fewer than 130,000 clones, approximately 70% of them singletons. Sequenced input: PBMCs. These receptors all stem from a man in his forties in good health and CMV-seropositive. The CDR3 runs from the conserved cysteine through the conserved F or W. A D gene is named only where the DNA matches it firmly. Clone size is given for some rows only: seen once, a few or many times, or a class if the clone is expanded.

v_call	cdr3_length	d_call	j_call	clone_size	cdr3_aa	cdr3_nt
TRBV5-1	14	-	TRBJ1-2	once	CASSLDRANYGYTF	TGCGCCAGCAGCTTGGACAGAGCTAACTATGGCTACACCTTC
TRBV5-4	15	-	TRBJ2-1	-	CASSPLVGEPNEQFF	TGTGCCAGCAGCCCGTTAGTGGGAGAACCGAATGAGCAGTTCTTC
TRBV2	13	-	TRBJ1-2	-	CASSGRGSYGYTF	TGTGCCAGCAGTGGGCGGGGGTCCTATGGCTACACCTTC
TRBV9	15	TRBD1	TRBJ2-3	-	CASSGQGVRTDTQYF	TGTGCCAGCAGCGGACAGGGGGTTCGCACAGATACGCAGTATTTT
TRBV4-2	15	TRBD1	TRBJ2-7	-	CASSQSGTGPAEQYF	TGTGCCAGCAGCCAATCCGGGACAGGGCCCGCCGAGCAGTACTTC
TRBV18	15	-	TRBJ1-2	-	CASSPTQVPNYGYTF	TGTGCCAGCTCACCAACCCAGGTCCCTAACTATGGCTACACCTTC
TRBV6-6	15	-	TRBJ1-5	-	CASSYSRQLDQPQHF	TGTGCCAGCAGTTACTCGCGGCAGCTCGATCAGCCCCAGCATTTT
TRBV6-5	16	-	TRBJ2-6	-	CASSYTGISGANVLTF	TGTGCCAGCAGTTACACGGGGATCTCTGGGGCCAACGTCCTGACTTTC
TRBV30	13	-	TRBJ2-2	-	CAWSSTNTGELFF	TGTGCCTGGAGTTCTACGAACACCGGGGAGCTGTTTTTT
TRBV6-1	14	-	TRBJ1-1	few	CASSARGGNTEAFF	TGTGCCAGCAGTGCTCGGGGAGGGAACACTGAAGCTTTCTTT
TRBV15	14	-	TRBJ2-3	-	CATSKAEGTDTQYF	TGTGCCACCAGCAAAGCGGAGGGGACAGATACGCAGTATTTT
TRBV6-6	12	-	TRBJ1-4	once	CASKSGNEKLFF	TGTGCCAGCAAATCCGGGAACGAAAAACTGTTTTTT
TRBV9	13	TRBD1	TRBJ1-2	-	CASSDRQGQGYTF	TGTGCCAGCAGCGATCGACAGGGGCAGGGCTACACCTTC
TRBV4-2	19	TRBD2	TRBJ2-6	-	CASSQDPRGRASGANVLTF	TGTGCCAGCAGCCAAGATCCTAGAGGGAGGGCCTCGGGGGCCAACGTCCTGACTTTC
TRBV29-1	14	TRBD2	TRBJ2-1	-	CSGAPSGSYNEQFF	TGCAGCGGGGCCCCTAGCGGATCCTACAATGAGCAGTTCTTC
TRBV29-1	16	-	TRBJ1-4	-	CSVDQGRGATNEKLFF	TGCAGCGTTGATCAAGGGAGGGGAGCAACTAATGAAAAACTGTTTTTT
TRBV5-8	14	-	TRBJ2-1	few	CARRDAPLGDEQFF	TGTGCCAGGCGGGACGCCCCTTTGGGGGATGAGCAGTTCTTC
TRBV27	17	TRBD2	TRBJ2-3	few	CASSLLVPAGEVDTQYF	TGTGCCAGCAGTTTACTGGTACCAGCGGGAGAGGTTGATACGCAGTATTTT
TRBV28	18	-	TRBJ1-2	once	CASSYLTAWDSGHYGYTF	TGTGCCAGCAGTTACCTAACTGCCTGGGACTCCGGTCACTATGGCTACACCTTC
TRBV5-4	14	-	TRBJ2-3	-	CASRPGGGTDTQYF	TGTGCCAGCAGGCCCGGCGGGGGCACAGATACGCAGTATTTT
TRBV19	11	-	TRBJ2-5	-	CARNPGETQYF	TGTGCCAGAAATCCCGGTGAGACCCAGTACTTC
TRBV6-1	13	TRBD1	TRBJ1-2	few	CAGGPGTGVGYTF	TGTGCCGGAGGGCCCGGGACAGGGGTCGGCTACACCTTC
TRBV19	16	TRBD1	TRBJ1-1	-	CASSITPTGSRTEAFF	TGTGCCAGTAGTATAACCCCGACAGGGTCAAGGACTGAAGCTTTCTTT
TRBV7-6	14	-	TRBJ1-5	-	CASSLGGRGQPQHF	TGTGCCAGCAGCTTGGGGGGGAGGGGACAGCCCCAGCATTTT
TRBV9	14	-	TRBJ2-7	-	CASSVGQGFYEQYF	TGTGCCAGCAGCGTAGGCCAGGGATTCTACGAGCAGTACTTC
TRBV5-8	14	TRBD1	TRBJ1-2	-	CASSLKGQSYGYTF	TGTGCCAGCAGCTTGAAGGGACAGAGCTATGGCTACACCTTC
TRBV30	11	-	TRBJ2-5	-	CAGEVQETQYF	TGTGCCGGCGAGGTCCAAGAGACCCAGTACTTC
TRBV4-2	15	-	TRBJ2-5	few	CASSQGGPREETQYF	TGTGCCAGCAGCCAGGGCGGTCCGAGGGAAGAGACCCAGTACTTC
TRBV9	15	TRBD1	TRBJ1-2	-	CASSVLNTGAYGYTF	TGTGCCAGCAGCGTTCTAAACACAGGGGCATATGGCTACACCTTC
TRBV27	12	-	TRBJ1-2	-	CASRTVASGYTF	TGTGCCAGCCGCACAGTGGCGTCGGGCTACACCTTC
TRBV9	16	-	TRBJ2-1	-	CASSVGLGTEGNEQFF	TGTGCCAGCAGCGTAGGTCTAGGGACTGAAGGGAATGAGCAGTTCTTC
TRBV11-2	14	-	TRBJ2-6	-	CASSLATGANVLTF	TGTGCCAGCAGCTTAGCAACTGGGGCCAACGTCCTGACTTTC
TRBV15	13	-	TRBJ1-2	-	CATSGRTGNGYTF	TGTGCCACCAGCGGACGAACAGGGAATGGCTACACCTTC
TRBV7-9	15	-	TRBJ1-2	once	CASSLPAGMLSGYTF	TGTGCCAGCAGCTTACCGGCAGGGATGTTGAGCGGCTACACCTTC